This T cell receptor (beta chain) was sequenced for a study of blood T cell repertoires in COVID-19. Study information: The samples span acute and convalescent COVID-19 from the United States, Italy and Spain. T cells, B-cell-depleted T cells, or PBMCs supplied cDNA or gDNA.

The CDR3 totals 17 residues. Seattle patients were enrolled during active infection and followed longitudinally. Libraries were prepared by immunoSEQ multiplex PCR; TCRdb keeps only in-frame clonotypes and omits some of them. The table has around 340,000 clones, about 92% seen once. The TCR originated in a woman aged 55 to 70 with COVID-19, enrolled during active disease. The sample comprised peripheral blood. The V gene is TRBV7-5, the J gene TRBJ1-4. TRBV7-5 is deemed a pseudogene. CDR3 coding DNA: TGTGTCAGAAGCTTGAATGGGTACGGAGCCCTGAATGAAAAACTGTTTTTT. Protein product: CVRSLNGYGALNEKLFF.